The clone carrying this TCR beta chain was seen at least ten times. Its cognate antigen is unknown. These data are taken from a study of blood T cells in healthy people across ages. Study-wide points: Per million T cells, TCR beta diversity dropped roughly linearly as age increased.

Alongside a J-beta primer mix, a sample-barcoded 5' primer served in a second PCR lasting about 7 to 12 cycles. TCRdb processed the 5' RACE reads anew with MiXCR; each CDR3 protein has one entry. The table records around 650,000 distinct CDR3 sequences, 32% of them present only once. The sequence came from a woman of 80 years or more in good health. The sample consisted of blood.

The CDR3 coding sequence is TGTGCCAGCAGCTTAGGGACCAACTCTGAAGCTTTCTTT. It codes for CASSLGTNSEAFF. This chain joins TRBV7-9 and TRBJ1-1; D gene ambiguous. This CDR3 is built from 13 residues. The V end was cut by 1 base, the J end by 6 bases, with 9 bases between. The germline V gene has CDR1 SEHNR and CDR2 FQNEAQ (reference sequence).